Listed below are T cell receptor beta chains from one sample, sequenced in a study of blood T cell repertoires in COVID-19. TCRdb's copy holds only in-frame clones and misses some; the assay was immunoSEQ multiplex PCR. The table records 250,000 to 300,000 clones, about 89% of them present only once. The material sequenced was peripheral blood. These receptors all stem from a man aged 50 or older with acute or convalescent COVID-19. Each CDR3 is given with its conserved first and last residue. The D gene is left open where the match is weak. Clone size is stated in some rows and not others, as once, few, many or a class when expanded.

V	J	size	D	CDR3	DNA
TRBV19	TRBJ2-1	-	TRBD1	CASSTGTGGRDEQFF	TGTGCCAGTAGTACCGGGACAGGGGGCAGGGATGAGCAGTTCTTC
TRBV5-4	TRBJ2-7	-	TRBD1	CASSYPGTGHHEQYF	TGTGCCAGCAGCTACCCTGGGACAGGGCACCACGAGCAGTACTTC
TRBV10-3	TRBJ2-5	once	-	CAISGLEETQYF	TGTGCCATCAGTGGGCTGGAAGAGACCCAGTACTTC
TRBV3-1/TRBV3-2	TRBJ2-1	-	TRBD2	CASSTSPLAGYFMGEQFF	TGTGCCAGCAGCACAAGTCCCCTAGCGGGATACTTCATGGGTGAGCAGTTCTTC
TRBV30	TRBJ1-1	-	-	CAWSVSAEAFF	TGTGCCTGGAGTGTCTCAGCTGAAGCTTTCTTT
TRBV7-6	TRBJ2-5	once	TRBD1	CASSLGRTGLYAETQYF	TGTGCCAGCAGCTTAGGTCGGACAGGGCTTTATGCAGAGACCCAGTACTTC
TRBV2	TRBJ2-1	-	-	CASRIGGLVNEQFF	TGTGCCAGCAGAATAGGAGGGCTGGTCAATGAGCAGTTCTTC
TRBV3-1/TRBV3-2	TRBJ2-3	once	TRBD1	CASSSRGHTTDTQYF	TGTGCCAGCAGCTCCAGGGGGCACACCACAGATACGCAGTATTTT
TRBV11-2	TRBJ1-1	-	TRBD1	CASHLGGTGGEAFF	TGTGCCAGCCATCTGGGGGGGACAGGGGGCGAGGCTTTCTTT
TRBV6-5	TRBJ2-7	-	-	CASSRTWDIYEQYF	TGTGCCAGCAGTCGGACGTGGGACATCTACGAGCAGTACTTC
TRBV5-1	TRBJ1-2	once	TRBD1	CASSLDGTGEAGGYTF	TGCGCCAGCAGCTTGGATGGGACAGGTGAAGCTGGTGGCTACACCTTC
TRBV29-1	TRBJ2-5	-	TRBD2	CSAARLAGKETQYF	TGCAGCGCGGCTAGACTAGCGGGGAAAGAGACCCAGTACTTC
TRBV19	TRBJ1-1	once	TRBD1	CASSVGQDLDEAFF	TGTGCCAGTAGTGTAGGACAGGATCTCGATGAAGCTTTCTTT
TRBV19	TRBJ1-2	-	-	CAGWDGGYGYTF	TGTGCCGGATGGGACGGGGGCTATGGCTACACCTTC
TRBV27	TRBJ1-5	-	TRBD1	CASVGQANQPQHF	TGTGCCAGCGTAGGACAGGCCAATCAGCCCCAGCATTTT
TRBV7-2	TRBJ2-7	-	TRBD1	CASSLAGTGGNEQYF	TGTGCCAGCAGCCTGGCCGGGACAGGGGGGAACGAGCAGTACTTC
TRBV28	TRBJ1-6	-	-	CASSLTVKTAPLHF	TGTGCCAGCAGTCTCACAGTTAAGACAGCACCCCTCCACTTT
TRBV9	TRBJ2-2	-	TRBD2	CASTSGGTNTGELFF	TGTGCCAGCACCAGCGGGGGAACGAACACCGGGGAGCTGTTTTTT
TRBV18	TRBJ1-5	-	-	CASSPNKRSNQPQHF	TGTGCCAGCTCACCAAATAAGCGTAGCAATCAGCCCCAGCATTTT
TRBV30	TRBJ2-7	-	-	CAVERGTAYEQYF	TGTGCCGTGGAACGGGGGACGGCCTACGAGCAGTACTTC
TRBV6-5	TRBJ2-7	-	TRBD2	CASGRTSGGSYEQYF	TGTGCCAGCGGAAGGACTAGCGGGGGGTCTTACGAGCAGTACTTC
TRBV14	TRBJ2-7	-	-	CASSLVNYEQYF	TGTGCCAGCAGCCTCGTTAACTACGAGCAGTACTTC
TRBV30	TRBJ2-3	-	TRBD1	CAWTTGGTQYF	TGTGCCTGGACAACAGGGGGGACGCAGTATTTT
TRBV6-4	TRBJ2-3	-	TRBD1	CASSVGTGKFRDTQYF	TGTGCCAGCAGTGTGGGGACAGGGAAGTTCAGAGATACGCAGTATTTT
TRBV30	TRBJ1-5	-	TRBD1	CAWSPGGYSNQPQHF	TGTGCCTGGAGTCCAGGGGGATATAGCAATCAGCCCCAGCATTTT
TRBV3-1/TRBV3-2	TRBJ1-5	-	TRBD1	CASSSQGARQPQHF	TGTGCCAGCAGTTCGCAGGGGGCAAGGCAGCCCCAGCATTTT
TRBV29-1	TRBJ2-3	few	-	CSVARGTDTQYF	TGCAGCGTAGCCCGGGGGACAGATACGCAGTATTTT
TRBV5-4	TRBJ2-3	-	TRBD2	CASSLGTSGGTDTQYF	TGTGCCAGCAGCTTGGGAACTAGCGGGGGTACAGATACGCAGTATTTT
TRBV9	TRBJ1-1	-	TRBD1	CASSVDRGWGNTEAFF	TGTGCCAGCAGCGTAGACAGGGGTTGGGGGAACACTGAAGCTTTCTTT
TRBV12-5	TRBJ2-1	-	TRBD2	CASGSTSGGPSSYNEQFF	TGTGCTAGTGGCTCCACTAGCGGGGGCCCGAGCTCCTACAATGAGCAGTTCTTC
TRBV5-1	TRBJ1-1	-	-	CASRMEAGNTEAFF	TGCGCCAGCAGAATGGAGGCGGGGAACACTGAAGCTTTCTTT
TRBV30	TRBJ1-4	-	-	CAWSPERVPTNEKLFF	TGTGCCTGGAGCCCTGAGAGGGTCCCAACTAATGAAAAACTGTTTTTT